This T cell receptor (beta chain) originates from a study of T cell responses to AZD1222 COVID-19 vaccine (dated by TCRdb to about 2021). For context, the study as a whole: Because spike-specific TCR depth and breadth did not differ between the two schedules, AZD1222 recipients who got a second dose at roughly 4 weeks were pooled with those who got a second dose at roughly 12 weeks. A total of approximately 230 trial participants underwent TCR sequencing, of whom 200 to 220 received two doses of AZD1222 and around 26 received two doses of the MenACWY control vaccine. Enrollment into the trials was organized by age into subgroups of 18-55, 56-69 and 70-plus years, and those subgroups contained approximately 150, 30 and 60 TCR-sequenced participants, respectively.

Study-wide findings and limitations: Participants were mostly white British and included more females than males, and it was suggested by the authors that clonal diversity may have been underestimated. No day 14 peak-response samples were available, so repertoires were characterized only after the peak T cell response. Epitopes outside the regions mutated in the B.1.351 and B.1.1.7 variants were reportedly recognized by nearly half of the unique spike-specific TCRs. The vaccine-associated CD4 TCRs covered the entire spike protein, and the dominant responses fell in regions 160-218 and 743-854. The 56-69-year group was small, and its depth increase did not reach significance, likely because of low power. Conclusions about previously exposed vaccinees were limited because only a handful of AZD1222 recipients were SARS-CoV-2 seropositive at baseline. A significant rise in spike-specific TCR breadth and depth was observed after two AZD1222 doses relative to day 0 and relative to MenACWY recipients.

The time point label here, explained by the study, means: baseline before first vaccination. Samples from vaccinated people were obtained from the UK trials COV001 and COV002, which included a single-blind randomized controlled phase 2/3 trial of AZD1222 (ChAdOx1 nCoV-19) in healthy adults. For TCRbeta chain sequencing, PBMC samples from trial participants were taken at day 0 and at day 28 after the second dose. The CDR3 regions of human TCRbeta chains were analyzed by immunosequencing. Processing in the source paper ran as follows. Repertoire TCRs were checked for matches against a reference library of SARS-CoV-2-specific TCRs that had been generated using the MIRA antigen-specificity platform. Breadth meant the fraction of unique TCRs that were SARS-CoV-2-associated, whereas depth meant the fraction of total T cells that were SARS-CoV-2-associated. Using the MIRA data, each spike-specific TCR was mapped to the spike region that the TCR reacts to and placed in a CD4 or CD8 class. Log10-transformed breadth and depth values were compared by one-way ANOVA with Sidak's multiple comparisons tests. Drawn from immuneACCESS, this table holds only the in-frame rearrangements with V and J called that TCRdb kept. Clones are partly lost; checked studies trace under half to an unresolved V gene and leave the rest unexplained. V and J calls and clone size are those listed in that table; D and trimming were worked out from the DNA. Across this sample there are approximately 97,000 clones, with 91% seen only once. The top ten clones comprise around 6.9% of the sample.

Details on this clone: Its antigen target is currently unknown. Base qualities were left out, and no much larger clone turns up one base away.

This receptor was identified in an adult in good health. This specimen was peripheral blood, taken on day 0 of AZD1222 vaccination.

The CDR3 amino acid sequence is: CASRPTGAGNTIYF. The sequenced DNA: TGTGCCAGCAGACCGACAGGAGCTGGAAACACCATATATTTT. The rearrangement combines TRBV14 with TRBJ1-3; a weak D assignment points to TRBD1 (6 bases agree). V is shortened by 6 bases, J by 2 bases, and the region joining them spans 11 bases. The germline V gene supplies CDR1 SGHDN and CDR2 FVKESK. The CDR3 runs 14 residues from the cysteine to the phenylalanine. The only DNA kept is the CDR3, 42 bases in frame from the first base.